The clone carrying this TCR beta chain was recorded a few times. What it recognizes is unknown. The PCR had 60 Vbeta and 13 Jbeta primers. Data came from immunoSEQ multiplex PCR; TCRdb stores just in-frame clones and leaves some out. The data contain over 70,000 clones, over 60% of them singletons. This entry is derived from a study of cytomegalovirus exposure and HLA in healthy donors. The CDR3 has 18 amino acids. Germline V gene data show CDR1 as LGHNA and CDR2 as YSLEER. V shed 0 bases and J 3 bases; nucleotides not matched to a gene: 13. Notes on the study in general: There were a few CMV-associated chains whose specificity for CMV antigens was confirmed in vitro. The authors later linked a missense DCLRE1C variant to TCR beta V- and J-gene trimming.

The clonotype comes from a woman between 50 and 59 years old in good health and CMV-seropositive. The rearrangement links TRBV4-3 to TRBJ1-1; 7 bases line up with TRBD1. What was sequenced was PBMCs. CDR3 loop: CASSQDNNRGLGDTEAFF. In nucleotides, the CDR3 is TGCGCCAGCAGCCAAGATAACAACAGGGGACTAGGGGACACTGAAGCTTTCTTT.